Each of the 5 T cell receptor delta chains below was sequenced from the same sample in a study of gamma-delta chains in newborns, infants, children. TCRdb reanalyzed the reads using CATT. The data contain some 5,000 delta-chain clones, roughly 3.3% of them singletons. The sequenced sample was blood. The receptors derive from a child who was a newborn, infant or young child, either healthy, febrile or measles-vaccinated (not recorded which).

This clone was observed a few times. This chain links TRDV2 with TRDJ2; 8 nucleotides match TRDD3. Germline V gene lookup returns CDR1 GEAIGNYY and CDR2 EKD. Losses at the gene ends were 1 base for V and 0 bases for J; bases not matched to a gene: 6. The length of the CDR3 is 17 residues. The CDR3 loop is CACDTMGDGPLTAQLFF. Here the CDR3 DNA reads TGTGCCTGTGACACGATGGGGGATGGCCCTTTGACAGCACAACTCTTCTTT.

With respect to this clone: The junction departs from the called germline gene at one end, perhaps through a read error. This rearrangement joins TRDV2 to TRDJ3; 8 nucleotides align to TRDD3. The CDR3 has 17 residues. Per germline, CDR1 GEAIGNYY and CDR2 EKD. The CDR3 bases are TGTGCCTGTGTGGGATACGCTAGCTCCTGGGGCACCCGACAGATGTTTTTC. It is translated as CACVGYASSWGTRQMFF.

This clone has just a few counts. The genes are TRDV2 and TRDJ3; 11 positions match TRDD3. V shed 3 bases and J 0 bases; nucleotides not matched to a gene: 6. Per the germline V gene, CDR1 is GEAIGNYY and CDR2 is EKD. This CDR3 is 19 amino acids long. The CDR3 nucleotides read TGTGCCTGTGACGCACTGGGGGATATGGACTCCTGGGACACCCGACAGATGTTTTTC. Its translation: CACDALGDMDSWDTRQMFF.

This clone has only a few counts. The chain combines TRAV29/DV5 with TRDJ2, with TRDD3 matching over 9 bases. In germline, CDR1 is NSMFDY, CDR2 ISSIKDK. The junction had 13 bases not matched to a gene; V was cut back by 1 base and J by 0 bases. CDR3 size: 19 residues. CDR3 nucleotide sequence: TGTGCAGCAAGCCCCGATTACTGGGGGACTCCACCTTTGACAGCACAACTCTTCTTT. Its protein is CAASPDYWGTPPLTAQLFF.

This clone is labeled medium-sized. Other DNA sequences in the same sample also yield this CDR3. CDR3 in amino acids: CACDTVLPSSWDTRQMFF. CDR3 DNA sequence: TGTGCCTGTGACACCGTACTGCCGAGCTCCTGGGACACCCGACAGATGTTTTTC. The V gene is TRDV2, the J gene TRDJ3, with D hard to call. CDR1 is GEAIGNYY and CDR2 is EKD in the germline V gene. This CDR3 is 18 amino acids long. V lost 0 bases, J lost 0 bases, and 11 bases lay in between.